This T cell receptor (beta chain) was sequenced for a study of neoadjuvant anti-PD-1 for oral cavity cancer (dated by TCRdb to the early 2020s). About the investigation overall: Before undergoing curative-intent surgical resection, most patients got three to four biweekly nivolumab doses at 3 mg/kg. The parent correlative cohort had about eleven patients and a response rate of approximately 30%. Responders were defined as patients with complete response, partial response or stable disease by RECIST 1.1; non-responders were defined as patients with progression. A fourth nivolumab dose was given around day 43 to patients without progression, and definitive surgical resection was performed in those patients on days 50-56. The study at large found these results: After neoadjuvant nivolumab, significantly higher T cell clonality (Gini index) was found within PBMCs in non-responders than in responders. TCR analyses included only a few patients per response group, and the authors called for larger cohorts for validation. A higher pretreatment blood Treg/Th17 ratio correlated with both higher pretreatment blood TCRbeta clonality and lower post-treatment tumor TCRbeta clonality.

For deep sequencing of PBMC libraries, mostly roughly 520 ng of input genomic DNA was used, and six replicates were run per sample. The immunoSEQ hsTCRbeta kit was used to prepare TCRbeta libraries, following the manufacturer's instructions. Sequencing of the completed libraries took place using an Illumina NovaSeq 6000 S4 flow cell after they had been pooled to approximately 3 nM. As for the original processing: The immunoSEQ Analyzer handled quality control and preprocessing of the raw data. The analysis was restricted to productive rearrangements, with each unique CDR3 amino acid sequence defining a clonotype. Using the R package tcR, the researchers computed the Gini-Simpson index as their estimate of repertoire clonality. Student's t test was used to compare Gini indices, and Pearson correlation was used to assess associations with tumor size change. TCRdb stores this immuneACCESS table with in-frame sequences only. Part of the clones is absent; in the studies checked, under half of the shortfall reflects unresolved V genes, and no reason is known for the rest. V, J and clone size reflect that table, while D and trimming were determined from the DNA. Present in this sample are about 16,000 clones, 72% of which were seen just once. Together, the top ten hold roughly 2.7% of the sample.

The CDR3 contains 16 residues, cysteine and phenylalanine counted. Only the CDR3 DNA stays, 48 bases, in frame from base 1. The germline V gene provides CDR1 MGHRA and CDR2 YSYEKL. V is reduced by 4 bases and J by 0 bases, leaving a spacing of 13 bases between them. Per the publication, the time point label means: before neoadjuvant nivolumab. Patients were newly diagnosed with stage II-IVA oral cavity squamous cell carcinoma and had received no prior systemic or radiation treatment. The cohort was composed of patients with HPV-negative, locally advanced oral cavity squamous cell carcinoma. Peripheral blood mononuclear cells were analyzed directly, without maintenance or expansion in culture. The samples were obtained from a longitudinal correlative study of a single-arm phase II trial testing neoadjuvant nivolumab in oral cavity squamous cell carcinoma. Subject-matched pre- and post-treatment PBMCs and tumors from three responders and three non-responders were subjected to genomic DNA-based TCRbeta sequencing. Peripheral blood mononuclear cells were collected before nivolumab treatment and were collected again after treatment, at the time of surgery. The Maxwell RSC DNA from Cells kit was used to isolate genomic DNA from PBMCs.

Regarding this clone: This receptor's antigen is unknown. No base-level quality is on record; no much larger clone is a single base apart.

Source: PBMCs, taken before nivolumab (anti-PD-1) treatment. This clonotype originated in a person aged 35-80 years with oral cavity squamous cell carcinoma. The chain was built from TRBV4-1 and TRBJ1-3, and perhaps TRBD1 as D gene, on 5 matching bases. CDR3 region: CASSPGRVRSGNTIYF. The DNA is TGCGCCAGCAGCCCAGGCAGGGTCCGCTCTGGAAACACCATATATTTT.